Shown below are 18 T cell receptor beta chains from a single sample sequenced in a study of cytomegalovirus exposure and HLA in healthy donors (dated by TCRdb to the late 2010s). Preparation of the library involved the immunoSEQ multiplex PCR assay. For the multiplex PCR, a mixture combining 60 forward primers for TCR Vbeta segments and 13 reverse primers for TCR Jbeta segments was used. What TCRdb holds here is the immuneACCESS table cut down to in-frame rearrangements. Part of the clones is not present; checked against another copy, under half of the missing clones reflect an unresolved V gene, and the others are unexplained. This sample gives roughly 66,000 clones in total; roughly 68% of them show up just once. More than 2.5% of the sample comes from the top ten. Material: PBMCs. These receptors came from a woman aged 45-60 years in good health and CMV-seronegative.

This clone was detected only once. The chain has TRBV4-3 and TRBJ2-5, with TRBD2 matching over 8 bases. J lost 5 bases, V lost 4 bases, and 12 bases had no gene match. CDR1 LGHNA and CDR2 YSLEER come from the germline V gene. This CDR3 contains 16 residues. Here the CDR3 DNA reads TGCGCCAGCAGCCTAGGGAGCGGGAGTGCCTGGGAGACCCAGTACTTC. Protein product: CASSLGSGSAWETQYF.

The rearrangement joins TRBV4-3 to TRBJ2-7, with D possibly matching TRBD1 (6 bases). V was pared by 2 bases and J by 6 bases, with 17 bases between. Germline V lookup: CDR1 LGHNA, CDR2 YSLEER. The CDR3 loop spans 15 amino acids. The CDR3: CASSQIETGLGEQYF. Written as DNA, the CDR3 is TGCGCCAGCAGCCAAATAGAGACAGGTTTAGGCGAGCAGTACTTC.

The chain is built from TRBV19 and TRBJ2-7, with D perhaps matching TRBD1 (6 bases). V shed 7 bases and J shed 0 bases, with 10 bases lying between them. The CDR3 runs to 13 residues. CDR1 and CDR2 (germline): LNHDA, SQIVND (reference sequence). CDR3: CASNPQGSYEQYF. DNA of the CDR3: TGTGCCAGTAACCCACAGGGCTCCTACGAGCAGTACTTC.

This clone was counted only a few times. This sequence joins TRBV7-3 and TRBJ2-5; 9 bases fit TRBD1. Germline CDR1 is SGHTA and CDR2 is FQGTGA. V lost 3 bases, J lost 5 bases, and 7 bases stayed unmatched. The CDR3 extends over 15 amino acids. The CDR3 DNA follows: TGTGCCAGCAGCTTCGCCGGGACAGGGTACGAGACCCAGTACTTC. It is translated as CASSFAGTGYETQYF.

The chain recombines TRBV6-5 with TRBJ2-7, with 7 bases aligning to TRBD2. Trimming at V came to 0 bases and at J to 2 bases, leaving 7 bases not matched to a gene. This CDR3 has 16 residues. CDR1 MNHEY and CDR2 SVGAGI come from the germline V gene. CDR3 residues: CASSYSGEGLTYEQYF. The CDR3 bases are TGTGCCAGCAGTTACTCGGGGGAGGGATTGACCTACGAGCAGTACTTC.

This chain uses TRBV5-1 with TRBJ2-7, with 11 bases fitting TRBD2. Germline CDR1 SGHRS, CDR2 YFSETQ. The J segment lost 5 bases and the V segment lost 3 bases, leaving 10 bases of the junction unmatched. There are 16 residues in the CDR3. The CDR3 region has the DNA TGCGCCAGCAGCTCCGCCCTAGCGGGAGGCTACGACGAGCAGTACTTC. It codes for CASSSALAGGYDEQYF.

Only one count was recorded for this clone. The chain has TRBV11-3 and TRBJ2-2, with D possibly matching TRBD2 (6 bases). This CDR3 has 16 residues. The germline CDR1 and CDR2 sequences are SGHNT and YENEEA. V lost 1 base to trimming and J lost 4 bases, with 13 bases between them. The CDR3 protein is CASSLVGGIPTGELFF. DNA for the CDR3: TGTGCCAGCAGCTTAGTCGGCGGGATTCCCACCGGGGAGCTGTTTTTT.

This chain joins TRBV6-5 and TRBJ2-5; 9 bases map to TRBD2. CDR1 and CDR2 (germline): MNHEY, SVGAGI. The CDR3 is made up of 15 amino acids. Trimming at V came to 6 bases and at J to 2 bases, leaving 7 bases not matched to a gene. The CDR3 bases are TGTGCCAGCAGCATAGATGGACTAGCGCAAGAGACCCAGTACTTC. It codes for CASSIDGLAQETQYF.

This clone occurred once. This chain connects TRBV27 to TRBJ2-7, with TRBD1 matching over 7 bases. Germline loops: CDR1 MNHEY, CDR2 SMNVEV (reference sequence). V lost 5 bases and J lost 1; bases outside the gene matches: 11. This CDR3 comprises 16 residues. Here the CDR3 DNA reads TGTGCCAGCAGTCCCTCGACAGGGCCAAGGTCCTACGAGCAGTACTTC. Protein product: CASSPSTGPRSYEQYF.

This clone has more than one count but fewer than ten. The V and J genes are TRBV14 and TRBJ1-1, with TRBD1 matching 8 bases. Germline V lookup: CDR1 SGHDN, CDR2 FVKESK. With 2 bases clipped from V and 4 bases from J, the junction kept 3 bases outside the gene matches. The CDR3 has 14 residues. CDR3 nucleotides: TGTGCCAGCAGCCAACAGGGGGCCGGCACTGAAGCTTTCTTT. Protein product: CASSQQGAGTEAFF. Using reference TRBV14 and TRBJ1-1 for the parts outside the CDR3, the full variable domain is EAGVTQFPSHSVIEKGQTVTLRCDPISGHDNLYWYRRVMGKEIKFLLHFVKESKQDESGMPNNRFLAERTGGTYSTLKVQPAELEDSGVYFCASSQQGAGTEAFFGQGTRLTVV.

This clone showed up just a few times. The V call is TRBV29-1, the J call TRBJ1-2; 9 positions agree with TRBD1. In germline, CDR1 is SQVTM, CDR2 ANQGSEA. The CDR3 runs to 14 residues. J lost 3 bases, V lost 6 bases, and 8 bases had no gene match. CDR3 protein: CSVGQGKGDYGYTF. In nucleotides, the CDR3 is TGCAGCGTCGGACAGGGGAAGGGGGACTATGGCTACACCTTC.

V and J are TRBV4-1 and TRBJ2-2, with 7 positions matching TRBD2. CDR3 length: 18 amino acids. The germline gives CDR1 MGHRA, CDR2 YSYEKL. Trimming took 0 bases from V and 2 from J; bases not matched to a gene: 9. The CDR3 sequence is CASSQDQLQGLNTGELFF. The CDR3 DNA is TGCGCCAGCAGCCAAGATCAGCTCCAGGGACTAAACACCGGGGAGCTGTTTTTT.

The chain has TRBV4-1 and TRBJ1-1; 8 bases map to TRBD1. J gave up 5 bases and V 3 bases, and 5 bases lay outside the gene matches. Germline lookup yields CDR1 MGHRA and CDR2 YSYEKL. The CDR3 has 14 amino acids. The CDR3, as DNA: TGCGCCAGCAGCCAGGGACAGGCTGAGACTGAAGCTTTCTTT. Translating it yields CASSQGQAETEAFF.

V is TRBV9 and J is TRBJ2-1; 7 bases are a match to TRBD2. The CDR3 sequence is 15 residues long. CDR1 SGDLS and CDR2 YYNGEE come from the germline V gene. The V segment lost 0 bases and the J segment 7 bases; nucleotides outside the gene matches: 7. CDR3 bases: TGTGCCAGCAGCGTAGACGCGGGAGTATCGAATGAGCAGTTCTTC. Translating it yields CASSVDAGVSNEQFF.

This chain joins TRBV7-8 and TRBJ2-5, with unresolved D. Looked up from germline, CDR1 is SGHVS and CDR2 is FQNEAQ. This CDR3 has 13 amino acids. Trimming stripped 2 bases from V and 2 bases from J, with 6 bases between. The CDR3 sequence is CASSLNRQETQYF. For the CDR3, the DNA is TGTGCCAGCAGCTTAAACAGACAAGAGACCCAGTACTTC.

The chain has TRBV7-2 and TRBJ2-5; D not resolved. The ends were cut back, 2 bases at V and 1 base at J, with 14 bases in the middle. The CDR3 spans 16 residues. The germline V gene encodes CDR1 SGHTA and CDR2 FQGNSA. In DNA, the CDR3 is TGTGCCAGCAGCTTAAGCTCGGCCCCGGGCCAAGAGACCCAGTACTTC. Residues: CASSLSSAPGQETQYF. The full variable domain, its missing parts supplied by reference TRBV7-2 and TRBJ2-5, is GAGVSQSPSNKVTEKGKDVELRCDPISGHTALYWYRQSLGQGLEFLIYFQGNSAPDKSGLPSDRFSAERTGGSVSTLTIQRTQQEDSAVYLCASSLSSAPGQETQYFGPGTRLLVL.

The chain couples TRBV4-3 to TRBJ1-5, with D maybe TRBD1 (5 bases). Germline V CDR1 and CDR2: LGHNA, YSLEER. The CDR3 is 15 residues long. V was shortened by 0 bases and J by 2 bases, with 8 bases between the two germline ends. CDR3 amino acids: CASSQEVTGNQPQHF. CDR3 sequence (DNA): TGCGCCAGCAGCCAAGAAGTGACAGGCAATCAGCCCCAGCATTTT.

The chain links TRBV6-6 to TRBJ1-1; D is undetermined. V was clipped by 2 bases and J by 1 base, with 8 bases between them. Germline CDR1 reads MNHNY; CDR2 reads SVGAGI (reference sequence). The length of the CDR3 is 14 residues. The CDR3 DNA is TGTGCCAGCAGTTACGTAACAGCGAACACTGAAGCTTTCTTT. Translated, it gives CASSYVTANTEAFF.